The rows below give T cell receptor beta chains drawn from one sample of a study of metastatic and nonmetastatic thyroid tumors. TCRdb reanalyzed the PCR reads with MiXCR. The top ten clones hold approximately 15% of a sample with around 61,000 clones, more than 25% of them seen once. Sample: blood. These receptors were collected from a female donor with papillary thyroid cancer or a benign thyroid nodule (not recorded which). Some clones in this sample may be carry-over from other donors' samples. The CDR3 runs from the conserved cysteine through the conserved F or W. Each record gives: J gene, clone size, V gene, D gene, CDR3 protein, CDR3 DNA. The D gene is left open where the match is weak. Some rows have no size entry. The others give once, few or many, or a class for an expanded clone.

J: TRBJ1-6
size: .
V: TRBV6-1
D: TRBD1
CDR3: CASSGQGNNSPLHF
DNA: TGTGCCAGCAGTGGACAGGGGAATAACTCACCCCTCCACTTT

J: TRBJ1-1
size: .
V: TRBV19
D: .
CDR3: CATNSKINTEAFF
DNA: TGTGCCACCAATAGCAAGATTAACACTGAAGCTTTCTTT

J: TRBJ2-7
size: .
V: TRBV12-3/TRBV12-4
D: .
CDR3: CASSFGSGLANEQYF
DNA: TGTGCCAGCAGTTTCGGTTCAGGGCTAGCGAACGAGCAGTACTTC

J: TRBJ1-5
size: .
V: TRBV30
D: .
CDR3: CAWSVGTDQPQHF
DNA: TGTGCCTGGAGTGTAGGAACAGATCAGCCCCAGCATTTT

J: TRBJ1-1
size: few
V: TRBV6-1
D: .
CDR3: CASSPSRGNTEAFF
DNA: TGTGCCAGCAGTCCCTCACGGGGGAACACTGAAGCTTTCTTT

J: TRBJ2-3
size: few
V: TRBV7-3
D: .
CDR3: CASSVAGSVSDTQYF
DNA: TGTGCCAGCTCCGTGGCAGGGTCGGTATCAGATACGCAGTATTTT

J: TRBJ1-2
size: .
V: TRBV20-1
D: TRBD1
CDR3: CSARDTGTVYGYTF
DNA: TGCAGTGCTAGAGATACCGGGACAGTTTATGGCTACACCTTC

J: TRBJ2-3
size: .
V: TRBV5-6
D: TRBD1
CDR3: CASSLLGQGAHTQYF
DNA: TGTGCCAGCAGCTTGCTTGGCCAGGGGGCACATACGCAGTATTTT

J: TRBJ2-1
size: .
V: TRBV20-1
D: TRBD2
CDR3: CSAHRLATSEQFF
DNA: TGCAGTGCTCACCGACTAGCCACCTCGGAGCAGTTCTTC

J: TRBJ2-7
size: few
V: TRBV10-3
D: TRBD2
CDR3: CATSSGGVSYEQYF
DNA: TGTGCCACTTCGAGCGGGGGGGTCTCCTACGAGCAGTACTTC

J: TRBJ2-1
size: .
V: TRBV19
D: TRBD1
CDR3: CASRTGGGNEQFF
DNA: TGTGCCAGTAGGACAGGGGGCGGGAATGAGCAGTTCTTC

J: TRBJ1-2
size: .
V: TRBV9
D: TRBD1
CDR3: CASSADAGGRIYGYTF
DNA: TGTGCCAGCAGCGCCGACGCAGGGGGACGAATCTATGGCTACACCTTC

J: TRBJ2-7
size: .
V: TRBV5-1
D: TRBD2
CDR3: CASSLAGTSIYEQYF
DNA: TGCGCCAGCAGCTTGGCTGGGACTAGCATCTACGAGCAGTACTTC

J: TRBJ1-5
size: .
V: TRBV19
D: .
CDR3: CASSMGRRRNSNQPQHF
DNA: TGTGCCAGTAGTATGGGCCGACGGCGAAATAGCAATCAGCCCCAGCATTTT

J: TRBJ2-2
size: .
V: TRBV6-1
D: TRBD1
CDR3: CATIGQAFTGELFF
DNA: TGTGCCACCATTGGACAGGCCTTCACCGGGGAGCTGTTTTTT

J: TRBJ2-3
size: .
V: TRBV27
D: TRBD2
CDR3: CASSFGGLAADFTDTQYF
DNA: TGTGCCAGCAGTTTTGGGGGACTAGCGGCAGACTTCACAGATACGCAGTATTTT

J: TRBJ2-7
size: few
V: TRBV10-3
D: TRBD1
CDR3: CAISGQGDEQYF
DNA: TGTGCCATCAGTGGGCAGGGGGACGAGCAGTACTTC

J: TRBJ1-6
size: .
V: TRBV5-1
D: .
CDR3: CASSLGVGSPLHF
DNA: TGCGCCAGCAGCTTGGGGGTCGGATCACCCCTCCACTTT

J: TRBJ2-5
size: .
V: TRBV7-2
D: TRBD2
CDR3: CASSPRLAQETQYF
DNA: TGTGCCAGCAGCCCCCGACTAGCTCAAGAGACCCAGTACTTC

J: TRBJ2-1
size: few
V: TRBV6-1
D: TRBD2
CDR3: CASSEGLAGVGYEQFF
DNA: TGTGCCAGCAGTGAGGGACTAGCGGGAGTAGGGTATGAGCAGTTCTTC

J: TRBJ2-3
size: few
V: TRBV27
D: .
CDR3: CASSLGDTQYF
DNA: TGTGCCAGCAGTTTAGGTGATACGCAGTATTTT

J: TRBJ2-1
size: many
V: TRBV12-3/TRBV12-4
D: TRBD1
CDR3: CASSLAGGTGGNEQFF
DNA: TGTGCCAGCAGTTTAGCGGGGGGGACAGGGGGCAATGAGCAGTTCTTC

J: TRBJ2-1
size: .
V: TRBV11-2
D: .
CDR3: CASSFTAEQFF
DNA: TGTGCCAGCAGCTTCACGGCTGAGCAGTTCTTC

J: TRBJ1-1
size: .
V: TRBV12-3/TRBV12-4
D: .
CDR3: CASRTGQINTEAFF
DNA: TGTGCCAGCAGGACGGGCCAAATAAACACTGAAGCTTTCTTT

J: TRBJ1-1
size: .
V: TRBV20-1
D: .
CDR3: CSARGGMNTEAFF
DNA: TGCAGTGCTAGGGGAGGGATGAACACTGAAGCTTTCTTT

J: TRBJ1-6
size: .
V: TRBV6-1
D: .
CDR3: CASTRTGSSYNSPLHF
DNA: TGTGCCAGCACCCGAACAGGGAGCTCCTATAATTCACCCCTCCACTTT